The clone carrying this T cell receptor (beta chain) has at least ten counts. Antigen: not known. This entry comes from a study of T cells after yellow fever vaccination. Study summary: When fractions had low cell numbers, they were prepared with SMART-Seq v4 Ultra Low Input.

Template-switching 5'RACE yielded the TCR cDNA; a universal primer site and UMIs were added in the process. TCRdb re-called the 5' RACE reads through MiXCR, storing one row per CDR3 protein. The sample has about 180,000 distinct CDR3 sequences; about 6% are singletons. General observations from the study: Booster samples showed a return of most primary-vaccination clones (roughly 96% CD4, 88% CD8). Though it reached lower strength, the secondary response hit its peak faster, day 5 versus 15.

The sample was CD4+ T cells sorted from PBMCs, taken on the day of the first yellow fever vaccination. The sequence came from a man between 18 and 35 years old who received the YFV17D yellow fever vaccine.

The CDR3 coding sequence is TGCGCCAGCAGCCAAGAAGGGATGGGGGCCGGGGAGCTGTTTTTT. The encoded protein is CASSQEGMGAGELFF. This chain links TRBV4-3 with TRBJ2-2; D tentatively fits TRBD1 or TRBD2 (5 bases each). The V end was cut by 0 bases, the J end by 6 bases, with 11 bases between. Per the germline V gene, CDR1 is LGHNA and CDR2 is YSLEER. This CDR3 is 15 amino acids long.